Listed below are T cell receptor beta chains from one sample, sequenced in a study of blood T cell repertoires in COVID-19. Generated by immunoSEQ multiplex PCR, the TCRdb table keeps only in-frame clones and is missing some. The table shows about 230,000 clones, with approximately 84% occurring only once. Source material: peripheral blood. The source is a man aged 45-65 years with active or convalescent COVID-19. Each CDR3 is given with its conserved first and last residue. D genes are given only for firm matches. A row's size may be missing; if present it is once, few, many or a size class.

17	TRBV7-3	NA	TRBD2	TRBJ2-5	CASSLKGLAGIQETQYF	TGTGCCAGCAGCTTGAAAGGACTAGCGGGGATCCAAGAGACCCAGTACTTC
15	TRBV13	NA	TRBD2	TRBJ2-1	CASSASGGPYNEQFF	TGTGCCAGCAGCGCAAGCGGGGGCCCTTACAATGAGCAGTTCTTC
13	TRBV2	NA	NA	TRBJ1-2	CASSVRQAEGYTF	TGTGCCAGCAGTGTAAGACAGGCGGAGGGCTACACCTTC
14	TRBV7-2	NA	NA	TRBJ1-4	CASSPDSSRGKLFF	TGTGCCAGCAGCCCGGACTCCTCTAGAGGAAAACTGTTTTTT
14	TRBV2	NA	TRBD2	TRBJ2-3	CASRRLAGSDTQYF	TGTGCCAGCAGGAGACTAGCGGGATCAGATACGCAGTATTTT
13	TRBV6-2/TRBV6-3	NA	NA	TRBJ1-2	CASSTQWSHGYTF	TGTGCCAGCAGTACACAGTGGTCCCATGGCTACACCTTC
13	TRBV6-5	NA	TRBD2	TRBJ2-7	CASDPGLAYEQYF	TGTGCCAGTGATCCGGGACTAGCGTACGAGCAGTACTTC
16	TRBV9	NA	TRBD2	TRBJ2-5	CASSGTSGGIQETQYF	TGTGCCAGCAGCGGAACGAGCGGGGGGATCCAAGAGACCCAGTACTTC
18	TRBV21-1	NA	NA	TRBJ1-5	CASTPRTGGIYSNQPQHF	TGTGCCAGCACCCCTCGGACAGGGGGCATTTATAGCAATCAGCCCCAGCATTTT
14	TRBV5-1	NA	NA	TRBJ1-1	CASSLVGLNSEAFF	TGCGCCAGCAGCTTGGTGGGACTGAACTCTGAAGCTTTCTTT
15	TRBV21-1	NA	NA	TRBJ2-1	CASSKCGGHYNEQFF	TGTGCCAGCAGCAAATGCGGGGGACACTACAATGAGCAGTTCTTC
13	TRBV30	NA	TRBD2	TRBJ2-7	CAWIHGGGYEQYF	TGTGCCTGGATCCACGGGGGGGGCTACGAGCAGTACTTC
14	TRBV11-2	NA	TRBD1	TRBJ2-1	CASSYAGGINEQFF	TGTGCCAGCAGCTACGCAGGGGGCATCAATGAGCAGTTCTTC
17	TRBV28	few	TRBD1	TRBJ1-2	CASSPPGQGIPSYGYTF	TGTGCCAGCAGTCCCCCGGGACAGGGAATTCCTTCCTATGGCTACACCTTC
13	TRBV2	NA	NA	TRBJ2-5	CASSRDTKETQYF	TGTGCCAGCAGCCGGGACACAAAAGAGACCCAGTACTTC
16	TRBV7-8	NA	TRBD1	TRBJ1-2	CASSPSPRTGGYGYTF	TGTGCCAGCAGCCCCTCCCCCCGGACAGGGGGCTATGGCTACACCTTC
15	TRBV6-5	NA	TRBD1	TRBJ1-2	CASSPRTGAWYGYTF	TGTGCCAGCAGTCCCCGGACAGGGGCGTGGTATGGCTACACCTTC
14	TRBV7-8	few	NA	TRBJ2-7	CASSLVATKAEQYF	TGTGCCAGCAGCTTAGTAGCTACGAAAGCCGAGCAGTACTTC
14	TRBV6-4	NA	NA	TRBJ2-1	CASSDSDTPYEQFF	TGTGCCAGCAGTGACTCGGACACTCCCTATGAGCAGTTCTTC
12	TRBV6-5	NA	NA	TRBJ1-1	CASSLGAGEAFF	TGTGCCAGCAGCCTAGGGGCAGGGGAGGCTTTCTTT
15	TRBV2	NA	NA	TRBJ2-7	CASSEATSTFGEQYF	TGTGCCAGCAGTGAAGCGACAAGCACTTTTGGCGAGCAGTACTTC
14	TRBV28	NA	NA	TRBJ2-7	CASSYQGLLYEQYF	TGTGCCAGCAGTTACCAGGGGTTGCTTTACGAGCAGTACTTC
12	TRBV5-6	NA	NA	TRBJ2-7	CASSLSYSEQYF	TGTGCCAGCAGCTTGTCATATAGCGAGCAGTACTTC
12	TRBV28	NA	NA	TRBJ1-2	CASSLQGYGYTF	TGTGCCAGCAGTTTACAGGGGTATGGCTACACCTTC
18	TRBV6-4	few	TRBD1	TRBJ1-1	CASSDLDGTGVRDTEAFF	TGTGCCAGCAGTGACCTCGATGGGACAGGGGTCAGGGACACTGAAGCTTTCTTT
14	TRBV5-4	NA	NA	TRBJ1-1	CASSLVGGYTEAFF	TGTGCCAGCAGCTTGGTCGGGGGTTATACTGAAGCTTTCTTT
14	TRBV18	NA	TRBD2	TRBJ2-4	CASSPLTSGNIQYF	TGTGCCAGCTCACCCCTAACTAGCGGGAACATTCAGTACTTC
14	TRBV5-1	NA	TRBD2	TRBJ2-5	CASSVAGNQETQYF	TGCGCCAGCAGCGTAGCGGGGAACCAAGAGACCCAGTACTTC
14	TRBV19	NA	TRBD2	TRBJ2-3	CASSRGGSGDTQYF	TGTGCCAGTAGCCGGGGGGGGAGTGGAGATACGCAGTATTTT
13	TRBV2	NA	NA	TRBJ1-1	CASSVQMNTEAFF	TGTGCCAGCAGTGTACAGATGAACACTGAAGCTTTCTTT
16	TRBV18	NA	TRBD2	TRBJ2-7	CASSPSGLAGAYEQYF	TGTGCCAGCTCACCATCTGGACTAGCGGGGGCCTACGAGCAGTACTTC
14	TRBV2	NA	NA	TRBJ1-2	CASSGQTANYGYTF	TGTGCCAGCAGCGGACAGACTGCTAACTATGGCTACACCTTC
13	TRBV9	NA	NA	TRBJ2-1	CASSVVKDSEQFF	TGTGCCAGCAGCGTAGTAAAAGATAGTGAGCAGTTCTTC
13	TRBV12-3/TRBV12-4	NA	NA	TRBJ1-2	CASSSPQNYGYTF	TGTGCCAGCAGTAGCCCACAGAACTATGGCTACACCTTC
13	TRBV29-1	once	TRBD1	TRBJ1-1	CSGDRGMNTEAFF	TGCAGCGGAGACAGGGGAATGAACACTGAAGCTTTCTTT
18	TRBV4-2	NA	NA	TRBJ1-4	CASSPPGGDTRFNEKLFF	TGTGCCAGCAGCCCACCGGGAGGGGACACCCGTTTTAACGAAAAACTGTTTTTT
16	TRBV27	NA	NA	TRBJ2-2	CASSLFQGSNTGELFF	TGTGCCAGCAGTTTATTCCAGGGCTCGAACACCGGGGAGCTGTTTTTT
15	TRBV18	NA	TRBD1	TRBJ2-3	CASSPKQGVTDTQYF	TGTGCCAGCTCACCAAAACAGGGGGTCACAGATACGCAGTATTTT
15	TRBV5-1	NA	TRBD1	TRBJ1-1	CASSLVGQGDTEAFF	TGCGCCAGCAGCTTGGTGGGACAGGGGGACACTGAAGCTTTCTTT
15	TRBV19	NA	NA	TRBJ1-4	CASSSHGRHNEKLFF	TGTGCCAGTAGTAGCCACGGGAGACATAATGAAAAACTGTTTTTT
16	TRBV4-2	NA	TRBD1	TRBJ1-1	CASSQDTGQSNTEAFF	TGTGCCAGCAGCCAAGATACGGGACAGTCGAACACTGAAGCTTTCTTT
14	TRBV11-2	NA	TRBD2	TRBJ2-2	CASSSGGATGELFF	TGTGCCAGCAGCTCCGGGGGGGCCACCGGGGAGCTGTTTTTT
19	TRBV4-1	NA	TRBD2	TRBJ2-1	CASSPDPGGGGFAYNEQFF	TGCGCCAGCAGCCCCGATCCGGGCGGGGGGGGATTCGCCTACAATGAGCAGTTCTTC
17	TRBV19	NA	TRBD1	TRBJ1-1	CASSHLGRGARNTEAFF	TGTGCCAGTAGCCATTTAGGCAGGGGGGCAAGGAACACTGAAGCTTTCTTT
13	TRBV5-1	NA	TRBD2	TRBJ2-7	CASALGGDYEQYF	TGCGCCAGCGCCCTGGGGGGGGACTACGAGCAGTACTTC
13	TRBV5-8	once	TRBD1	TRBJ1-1	CASSYTGGTEAFF	TGTGCCAGCAGCTATACAGGGGGTACTGAAGCTTTCTTT
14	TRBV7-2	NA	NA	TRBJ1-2	CASSLRMGRSGYTF	TGTGCCAGCAGCTTAAGGATGGGGAGGAGTGGCTACACCTTC
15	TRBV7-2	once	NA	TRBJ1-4	CASSLDGQTNEKLFF	TGTGCCAGCAGCTTAGATGGGCAGACTAATGAAAAACTGTTTTTT
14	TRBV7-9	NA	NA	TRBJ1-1	CASSSDSRTTEAFF	TGTGCCAGCAGCTCGGACAGCCGGACCACTGAAGCTTTCTTT
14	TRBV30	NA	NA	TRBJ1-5	CAWSVGQEDQPQHF	TGTGCCTGGAGTGTAGGGCAGGAGGATCAGCCCCAGCATTTT
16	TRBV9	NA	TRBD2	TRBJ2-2	CASSVAAGVDTGELFF	TGTGCCAGCAGCGTAGCGGCGGGGGTCGACACCGGGGAGCTGTTTTTT
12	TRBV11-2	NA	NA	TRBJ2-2	CASSPRGGELFF	TGTGCCAGCAGCCCCCGGGGGGGGGAGCTGTTTTTT
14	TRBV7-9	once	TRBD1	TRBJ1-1	CASSSLTGLSEAFF	TGTGCCAGCAGCTCCCTGACAGGGCTTTCTGAAGCTTTCTTT
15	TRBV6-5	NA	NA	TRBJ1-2	CASSYSQTAAKGYTF	TGTGCCAGCAGTTACTCCCAGACAGCTGCTAAGGGCTACACCTTC
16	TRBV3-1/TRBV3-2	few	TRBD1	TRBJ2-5	CASSQAFENRGPTQYF	TGTGCCAGCAGCCAAGCTTTCGAGAACAGGGGGCCGACCCAGTACTTC